The present TCR beta chain was sequenced within a study of T cell responses to AZD1222 COVID-19 vaccine. General observations from the study: Two AZD1222 doses significantly raised spike-specific TCR breadth and depth over controls. Vaccine-associated CD4 TCRs ranged over spike, dominating at 160-218 and 743-854. Nearly half of the spike-specific TCRs reportedly recognize variant regions that carry no mutations.

With regard to this clone: Its antigen is as yet unknown.

Assay used: immunoSEQ multiplex PCR; TCRdb lists only in-frame clones, some missing. There are tens of thousands of clones in the sample; roughly nine tenths occur only once, and less than 5% lies in the top ten. CDR3 length: 13 amino acids. Germline V lookup: CDR1 DFQATT, CDR2 SNEGSKA (reference sequence). Trimming took 3 bases from V and 1 from J, leaving 9 bases between them. This chain uses TRBV20-1 with TRBJ1-1; tentatively, D is TRBD1 (5 bases). The source is an adult who received the AZD1222 COVID-19 vaccine. The material was peripheral blood, obtained 28 days after the second AZD1222 dose. The CDR3 here is CSASQGQNTEAFF. The CDR3 nucleotides read TGCAGTGCTAGTCAGGGCCAGAACACTGAAGCTTTCTTT.